The present TCR beta chain was sequenced within a study of T cell repertoires in cytomegalovirus infection. One entry per CDR3 protein, called by TCRdb with MiXCR from the reads. The sample gives 300,000 to 450,000 distinct CDR3 sequences, 15% to 20% of which show up once; approximately 8% is in the top ten. This clonotype has more than one count but fewer than ten. The germline V gene encodes CDR1 KGHSH and CDR2 LQKENI. This CDR3 is 17 amino acids long. V was pared by 3 bases and J by 0 bases, with 15 bases between. This chain uses TRBV18 with TRBJ1-3; a possible D gene is TRBD1 (5 bases). This receptor was identified in a human donor in good health (CMV status not recorded). Some clones in this sample may be carry-over from other donors' samples. The sequenced sample was PBMCs. CDR3 residues: CASSPRQIATSGNTIYF. The CDR3 nucleotides are TGTGCCAGCTCACCCCGACAGATAGCAACCTCTGGAAACACCATATATTTT.